These T cell receptor beta chains were read from a single sample in a study of blood T cell repertoires in COVID-19. The repertoire was sequenced with immunoSEQ multiplex PCR; TCRdb's copy has only in-frame clones and lacks some. The sample holds around 59,000 clones; about 73% are singletons and the top ten take around 19%. Sample: peripheral blood. The source is a woman in her fifties or sixties with active or convalescent COVID-19. The CDR3 runs from the conserved cysteine through the conserved F or W.

v_gene	j_gene	CDR3aa
TRBV4-1	TRBJ1-2	CASSLGPGESLNYGYTF
TRBV6-1	TRBJ2-7	CASSERDRHYEQYF
TRBV2	TRBJ2-1	CASSGQGVQYEQFF
TRBV19	TRBJ2-3	CAITLRARDTQYF
TRBV6-5	TRBJ2-6	CASSYSGGYGANVLTF
TRBV2	TRBJ2-3	CASSVDRSADTQYF
TRBV6-5	TRBJ1-2	CASRDIEANYGYTF
TRBV5-1	TRBJ2-3	CASSWGDLHGDTQYF
TRBV6-6	TRBJ2-7	CASSYSGSGSYEQYF
TRBV7-2	TRBJ2-7	CASSLWQGGYEQYF
TRBV20-1	TRBJ1-2	CSVQGGYGYTF
TRBV6-5	TRBJ1-5	CASSSGGIYQPQHF
TRBV9	TRBJ2-7	CASSVGFERFYEQYF
TRBV11-2	TRBJ1-2	CASSLAQTGNYGYTF
TRBV5-1	TRBJ1-1	CASRTDKNTEAFF
TRBV10-3	TRBJ1-5	CAIRSYSNQPQHF
TRBV6-5	TRBJ1-3	CASSYVQGGNTIYF
TRBV28	TRBJ2-2	CASSLLGRGTGELFF
TRBV11-2	TRBJ2-2	CASSLGAANTGELFF
TRBV5-5	TRBJ1-2	CASSTGSYYGYTF
TRBV10-3	TRBJ2-7	CAIRGGTVSSYEQYF
TRBV6-1	TRBJ1-5	CASSAFTQGANQPQHF
TRBV18	TRBJ1-1	CASSPPGTPRGTEAFF
TRBV10-2	TRBJ2-3	CASSERPGGGDTQYF